The 8 T cell receptor beta chains reported below all come from one sample, sequenced in a study of OX40 agonist ivuxolimab in advanced cancers. Here immunoSEQ multiplex PCR was the method, and the copy in TCRdb shows in-frame clones only, minus some. There are over 65,000 clones in the sample; 65% to 90% occur only once, and around 2% lies in the top ten. Sequencing used CD4+ or CD8+ T cells sorted from blood, obtained in a trial of the OX40 agonist ivuxolimab. The receptors originated from an adult with an advanced solid tumor such as melanoma, head and neck, liver or kidney cancer.

The V call is TRBV6-1, the J call TRBJ2-3; maybe TRBD2 (6 bases). CDR1 MNHNS and CDR2 SASEGT come from the germline V gene. The V end lost 2 bases, the J end lost 0 bases, and 18 bases lay between the germline ends. The length of the CDR3 is 18 residues. This CDR3 is CASSELSPLAGSTDTQYF. The CDR3 DNA reads TGTGCCAGCAGTGAACTTTCCCCCCTGGCGGGGAGCACAGATACGCAGTATTTT.

This clone was seen just once. CDR3 bases: TGTGCCAGCAGTGATAGGGGGGACACCGGGGAGCTGTTTTTT. Translation: CASSDRGDTGELFF. V gene TRBV25-1 combines with J gene TRBJ2-2; D possibly uses TRBD1 or TRBD2 (6 bases each). This CDR3 has 14 amino acids. CDR1 MGHDK and CDR2 SYGVNS come from the germline V gene. V dropped 3 bases and J dropped 3 bases, with 8 bases sitting between them.

This chain links TRBV28 with TRBJ2-7; D possibly matches TRBD1 or TRBD2 (5 bases each). Trimming removed 5 bases from V and 2 bases from J, with 16 bases in between. Germline V gene lookup returns CDR1 MDHEN and CDR2 SYDVKM. The CDR3 has 15 amino acids. In nucleotides, the CDR3 is TGTGCCAGCAGTCTCTTATCAGGGAGAACCTACGAGCAGTACTTC. Residues: CASSLLSGRTYEQYF. The full variable domain, in which reference TRBV28 and TRBJ2-7 provide the parts outside the CDR3, is DVKVTQSSRYLVKRTGEKVFLECVQDMDHENMFWYRQDPGLGLRLIYFSYDVKMKEKGDIPEGYSVSREKKERFSLILESASTNQTSMYLCASSLLSGRTYEQYFGPGTRLTVT.

A few counts support this clone. J is TRBJ2-5 and V is TRBV2; 13 nucleotides agree with TRBD2. The trim removed 6 bases at V and 5 bases at J, leaving 9 bases unmatched. Germline lookup yields CDR1 SNHLY and CDR2 FYNNEI. This CDR3 region has 16 residues. CDR3 DNA: TGTGCCAGCAGACGGCGGACTAGCGGGGGAGGCGAGACCCAGTACTTC. Protein sequence: CASRRRTSGGGETQYF.

The chain is built from TRBV7-9 and TRBJ1-4; TRBD1 aligns across 7 bases. The CDR3 has 18 residues. After removal of 3 bases from V and 0 bases from J, the junction contained 10 bases not matched to a gene. CDR1 and CDR2 (germline): SEHNR, FQNEAQ (reference sequence). The CDR3 sequence: CASSFGRQGYSTNEKLFF. The CDR3 DNA follows: TGTGCCAGCAGCTTTGGTAGACAGGGCTATTCAACTAATGAAAAACTGTTTTTT.

This chain connects TRBV19 to TRBJ1-2; TRBD1 agrees at 7 bases. The CDR3 consists of 15 residues. V trimming: 5 bases; J trimming: 4 bases; junction bases outside the gene matches: 10. CDR1 is LNHDA and CDR2 is SQIVND in the germline V gene (reference sequence). Here the CDR3 DNA reads TGTGCCAGTAGTTCTACCCCAGGGGGATCCTATGGCTACACCTTC. Its protein product is CASSSTPGGSYGYTF.

This sequence joins TRBV5-1 and TRBJ2-2, with 7 bases that match TRBD1. Germline V gene sequence: CDR1 SGHRS, CDR2 YFSETQ. The V segment lost 0 bases and the J segment 6 bases; nucleotides outside the gene matches: 2. This CDR3 has 14 residues. CDR3 amino acids: CASSLGQGPGELFF. In nucleotides, the CDR3 is TGCGCCAGCAGCTTGGGACAGGGCCCCGGGGAGCTGTTTTTT.

This chain joins TRBV9 and TRBJ2-3, with 7 bases matching TRBD2. The CDR3 spans 17 residues. Germline V gene lookup returns CDR1 SGDLS and CDR2 YYNGEE. The V gene end was trimmed by 0 bases and the J gene end by 0 bases; junction bases not matched to a gene: 7. CDR3 DNA sequence: TGTGCCAGCAGCGTAGAGGGGCGGGGGACTAGCACAGATACGCAGTATTTT. Its protein is CASSVEGRGTSTDTQYF.